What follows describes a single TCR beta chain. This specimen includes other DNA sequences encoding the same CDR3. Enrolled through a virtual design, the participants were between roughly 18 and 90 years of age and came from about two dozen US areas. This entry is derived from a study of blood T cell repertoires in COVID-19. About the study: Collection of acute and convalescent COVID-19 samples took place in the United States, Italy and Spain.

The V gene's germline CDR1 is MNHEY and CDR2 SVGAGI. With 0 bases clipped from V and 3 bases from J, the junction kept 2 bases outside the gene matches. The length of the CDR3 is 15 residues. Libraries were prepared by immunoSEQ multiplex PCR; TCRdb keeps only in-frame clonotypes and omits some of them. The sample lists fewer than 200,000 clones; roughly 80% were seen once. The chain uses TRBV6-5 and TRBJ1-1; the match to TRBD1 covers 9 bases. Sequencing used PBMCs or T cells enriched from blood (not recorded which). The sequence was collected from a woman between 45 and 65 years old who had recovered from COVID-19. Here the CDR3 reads CASSYSRTGDTEAFF. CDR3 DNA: TGTGCCAGCAGTTACTCGAGGACAGGGGACACTGAAGCTTTCTTT.